The following is a T cell receptor (beta chain) sequence with its context. Its antigen is currently unknown. This sample was taken from a study of PD-1 blockade in classical Hodgkin lymphoma. General study findings and limits: Nivolumab initiated under 1 year post-ASCT led to patient exclusion. Complete responders matched newly diagnosed patients in baseline diversity.

Every patient experienced relapse after autologous stem cell transplantation, and brentuximab vedotin exposure varied. Repertoires were generated with immunoSEQ multiplex PCR, while TCRdb's copy carries only in-frame clones and drops some. Here the sample spans 55,000 to 65,000 clones, approximately 92% being singletons. V gave up 1 base and J gave up 2 bases, with 8 bases separating them. This CDR3 is 14 amino acids long. Germline CDR1 and CDR2: SEHNR and FQNEAQ (reference sequence). This chain links TRBV7-9 with TRBJ1-2; maybe TRBD1 (6 bases). The TCR originated in a human donor with classical Hodgkin lymphoma. The specimen comprised peripheral blood mononuclear cells (PBMCs), sampled at baseline. The CDR3 nucleotides are TGTGCCAGCAGCTTAGGGGGGCTCAACTATGGCTACACCTTC. Protein: CASSLGGLNYGYTF.